This entry lists 10 T cell receptor beta chains sequenced from one sample in a study of T cell changes during pregnancy in multiple sclerosis. The repertoire was sequenced with immunoSEQ multiplex PCR; TCRdb's copy has only in-frame clones and lacks some. The sample shows some 60,000 clones, less than 90% of them seen only once. The specimen comprised CD4+ T cells from peripheral blood mononuclear cells, sampled in the third trimester of pregnancy. The receptor source for this set is a female donor with multiple sclerosis, enrolled in a pregnancy study.

The table lists this clone with a few counts. The chain joins TRBV18 to TRBJ1-3, with D uncertain. Per the germline V gene, CDR1 is KGHSH and CDR2 is LQKENI. V was clipped by 2 bases and J by 0 bases, with 5 bases between them. The CDR3 is 14 amino acids. CDR3 residues: CASSPDISGNTIYF. The CDR3, as DNA: TGTGCCAGCTCACCAGACATCTCTGGAAACACCATATATTTT. Together with reference TRBV18 and TRBJ1-3, the CDR3 gives the full variable domain: NAGVMQNPRHLVRRRGQEARLRCSPMKGHSHVYWYRQLPEEGLKFMVYLQKENIIDESGMPKERFSAEFPKEGPSILRIQQVVRGDSAAYFCASSPDISGNTIYFGEGSWLTVV.

The chain has TRBV19 and TRBJ1-5, with 7 positions matching TRBD1. The V gene end was trimmed by 6 bases and the J gene end by 4 bases; junction bases not matched to a gene: 6. The CDR3 covers 14 residues. Germline lookup yields CDR1 LNHDA and CDR2 SQIVND (reference sequence). The DNA of the CDR3 is TGTGCCAGTAGCCTAGGGACAGTTAATCAGCCCCAGCATTTT. Its protein is CASSLGTVNQPQHF.

The chain is built from TRBV19 and TRBJ1-3; possibly TRBD1 for D (5 bases). The germline V gene encodes CDR1 LNHDA and CDR2 SQIVND (reference sequence). Trimming left V 3 bases short and J 3 bases short, with 15 bases between. This CDR3 is built from 16 residues. CDR3 residues: CASSIAGVRYGNTIYF. The CDR3 nucleotides read TGTGCCAGTAGTATTGCGGGGGTTCGTTATGGAAACACCATATATTTT.

The rearrangement links TRBV19 to TRBJ2-3; the match to TRBD1 covers 7 bases. J was trimmed by 3 bases and V by 9 bases; bases with no gene match: 12. The CDR3 is made up of 15 amino acids. Germline V gene sequence: CDR1 LNHDA, CDR2 SQIVND (reference sequence). The CDR3 loop is CARITGEGWTDTQYF. For the CDR3, the DNA is TGTGCCAGAATTACAGGGGAAGGGTGGACAGATACGCAGTATTTT.

The chain employs TRBV19 and TRBJ1-2, with a possible D match to TRBD1 (6 bases). Trimming removed 5 bases from V and 3 bases from J, with 13 bases in between. There are 14 residues in the CDR3. Germline lookup yields CDR1 LNHDA and CDR2 SQIVND (reference sequence). The DNA for the CDR3 is TGTGCCAGTAGTCCACGGGACAACTACTATGGCTACACCTTC. This translates into CASSPRDNYYGYTF.

V usage is TRBV28 and J usage is TRBJ1-5; no definite D call. The CDR3 is made up of 13 amino acids. V lost 7 bases, J lost 2 bases, and 9 bases lay in between. CDR1 and CDR2 (germline): MDHEN, SYDVKM. CDR3 DNA: TGTGCCAGCAAGTCGGAGGGCAATCAGCCCCAGCATTTT. It specifies CASKSEGNQPQHF.

CDR3 region: CASSPAEESYGYTF. In DNA, the CDR3 is TGTGCCAGCTCACCAGCAGAAGAAAGCTATGGCTACACCTTC. The rearrangement links TRBV18 to TRBJ1-2; D call uncertain. Germline loops: CDR1 KGHSH, CDR2 LQKENI. V shed 2 bases and J shed 4 bases, with 11 bases lying between them. This CDR3 is 14 amino acids long.

The CDR3 bases are TGCGCCAGCAGCTTGTCAGGTTCCTACAATGAGCAGTTCTTC. This sequence encodes CASSLSGSYNEQFF. This chain uses TRBV5-1 with TRBJ2-1, with D unresolved. The CDR3 is 14 amino acids. V lost 1 base to trimming and J lost 1 base, with 6 bases between them. The germline V gene has CDR1 SGHRS and CDR2 YFSETQ.

This clone is a singleton in its sample. The gene calls are TRBV6-1 and TRBJ1-2; D call uncertain. Per the germline V gene, CDR1 is MNHNS and CDR2 is SASEGT. Trimming removed 6 bases at V and 7 bases at J, with 12 bases between. The CDR3 has 12 residues. CDR3 region: CASRFLSVGYTF. The CDR3 bases are TGTGCCAGCAGGTTTCTCTCTGTTGGCTACACCTTC.

This chain joins TRBV6-5 and TRBJ2-7, with D possibly TRBD1 on 6 matching bases. Germline CDR1 is MNHEY and CDR2 is SVGAGI. CDR3 length: 14 residues. Trimming took 2 bases from V and 2 from J, leaving 10 bases between them. In nucleotides, the CDR3 is TGTGCCAGCAGTTACGATCACAGGGCCTACGAGCAGTACTTC. Its translation is CASSYDHRAYEQYF.